Listed below are T cell receptor beta chains from one sample, sequenced in a study of blood T cell repertoires in COVID-19. Assay used: immunoSEQ multiplex PCR; TCRdb lists only in-frame clones, some missing. This repertoire shows about 260,000 clones, 75% to 90% found once; its top ten account for about 9.4%. The sample taken for sequencing was peripheral blood. Every receptor here comes from a woman in her seventies with COVID-19, enrolled during active disease. The CDR3 runs from the conserved cysteine through the conserved F or W. The D gene is left open where the match is weak. Clone size is shown for a subset of rows, as once, few, many or a class of expanded clone.

j_call d_call v_call clone_size cdr3_nt cdr3_aa
TRBJ1-5 . TRBV5-1 . TGCGCCAGCAGCTTGGAGGGGCAGATGGGTCAGCCCCAGCATTTT CASSLEGQMGQPQHF
TRBJ2-7 . TRBV19 . TGTGCCAGTAGTACCACTGGCGAGCAGTACTTC CASSTTGEQYF
TRBJ2-3 . TRBV19 once TGTGCCAGTAGTGGACTCGACCTTGATACGCAGTATTTT CASSGLDLDTQYF
TRBJ2-1 . TRBV9 . TGTGCCAGCAGCGTAGTGGAGGAGGCCAACTATGAGCAGTTCTTC CASSVVEEANYEQFF
TRBJ2-7 . TRBV5-1 . TGCGCCAGCAGCTTGGGCGGGTTTGGTCAGCAGTACTTC CASSLGGFGQQYF
TRBJ2-1 TRBD2 TRBV24-1 . TGTGCCACCAGTGGCCTCCCCATAGCGGGAGTTGGTGAGCAGTTCTTC CATSGLPIAGVGEQFF
TRBJ2-5 . TRBV9 . TGTGCCAGCAGCGTAGCAAAGGGGGACCAAGAGACCCAGTACTTC CASSVAKGDQETQYF
TRBJ2-3 . TRBV5-1 . TGCGCCAGCAGCTTGAGTACCCGCGGGCTTTCCTTAGCAGATACGCAGTATTTT CASSLSTRGLSLADTQYF
TRBJ1-2 . TRBV19 . TGTGCCAGTAGTATAACGGGAAACTATGGCTACACCTTC CASSITGNYGYTF
TRBJ2-2 . TRBV18 . TGTGCCAGCTCACCAAACGAGGGAGGCATGACCGGGGAGCTGTTTTTT CASSPNEGGMTGELFF
TRBJ1-6 TRBD1 TRBV18 . TGTGCCAGCTCACTTGACAGGGGCTCCTATAATTCACCCCTCCACTTT CASSLDRGSYNSPLHF
TRBJ2-2 TRBD1 TRBV28 . TGTGCCAGCAGACCTACAGGGGGGAACACCGGGGAGCTGTTTTTT CASRPTGGNTGELFF
TRBJ1-2 TRBD1 TRBV6-5 . TGTGCCAGCAGTTTGGACAGGGGGAACGGCTACACCTTC CASSLDRGNGYTF
TRBJ1-1 . TRBV27 . TGTGCCAGCAGTTCAAACCGCAGGGCGAACACTGAAGCTTTCTTT CASSSNRRANTEAFF
TRBJ1-4 . TRBV6-5 . TGTGCCAGCAGCGGGGGAGACAGAGAAGTGGAAAAACTGTTTTTT CASSGGDREVEKLFF
TRBJ2-7 TRBD1 TRBV5-8 . TGTGCCAGCAGCTTAGACCCGGGACAGGGGATTTACGAGCAGTACTTC CASSLDPGQGIYEQYF
TRBJ2-7 . TRBV21-1 . TGTGCCAGCAGCAAAGAGGGAGGGACAGGGTACGAGCAGTACTTC CASSKEGGTGYEQYF
TRBJ2-5 . TRBV3-1/TRBV3-2 . TGTGCCAGCAGCCAAGCGGACAGGGAGGGGGCCCAGTACTTC CASSQADREGAQYF
TRBJ1-3 TRBD1 TRBV24-1 . TGTGCCACCAGTGATTTTCCTGGACAGGGGGCCGGAAACACCATATATTTT CATSDFPGQGAGNTIYF
TRBJ1-2 TRBD1 TRBV7-3 . TGTGCCAGCAGCCAAATTTACAGGGGGCGCGGCTACACCTTC CASSQIYRGRGYTF
TRBJ1-6 TRBD1 TRBV27 . TGTGCCAGTCGACAGGGCTATAATTCACCCCTCCACTTT CASRQGYNSPLHF
TRBJ1-2 . TRBV5-1 . TGCGCCAGCAGCTTGGCCAGGCAGTATGGCTACACCTTC CASSLARQYGYTF
TRBJ2-3 . TRBV21-1 . TGTGCCAGCAGCATTCAGGGTGTTGTTGCCACAGATACGCAGTATTTT CASSIQGVVATDTQYF
TRBJ2-3 TRBD1 TRBV2 . TGTGCCAGCAGTGAACTTACAGGGGGTGCCCTGCGGTATTTT CASSELTGGALRYF
TRBJ1-2 TRBD1 TRBV5-1 . TGCGCCAGCAGCTTGGGCAACAGGGGGTCCTATGGCTACACCTTC CASSLGNRGSYGYTF
TRBJ2-7 . TRBV7-5 . TGTGCCAGAAGCCCCGGGACAGCTTGCTCCGAGCAGTACTTC CARSPGTACSEQYF
TRBJ1-1 . TRBV2 . TGTGCCAGCAGTGAACCGACAGGTAGGAACACTGAAGCTTTCTTT CASSEPTGRNTEAFF
TRBJ2-7 . TRBV6-6 . TGTGCCAGCAGTTACTCGACAACAAAAAGGGGTGAGCAGTACTTC CASSYSTTKRGEQYF
TRBJ2-3 TRBD2 TRBV7-3 . TGTGCCAGCAGCCCACAGGGACTAGCGGGGCGCACAGATACGCAGTATTTT CASSPQGLAGRTDTQYF
TRBJ2-2 TRBD2 TRBV24-1 . TGTGCCACCAGTATTAGCGGGAGGGCCGGGGAGCTGTTTTTT CATSISGRAGELFF
TRBJ2-7 . TRBV7-8 . TGTGCCAGCAGACAAACGGAGGGGCTCTCAACCTACGAGCAGTACTTC CASRQTEGLSTYEQYF
TRBJ2-5 . TRBV14 once TGTGCCAGCAGCGAGGACTCTAACCAAGAGACCCAGTACTTC CASSEDSNQETQYF
TRBJ2-3 . TRBV15 . TGTGCCACCAGCAGAGTTAGCGGACACCGCACAGATACGCAGTATTTT CATSRVSGHRTDTQYF
TRBJ2-7 . TRBV28 . TGTGCCAGCAGTCACTCCTACGAGCAGTACTTC CASSHSYEQYF
TRBJ1-4 . TRBV28 . TGTGCCAGCTCAAGAGGGGGGGATGAAAAACTGTTTTTT CASSRGGDEKLFF
TRBJ1-1 TRBD1 TRBV24-1 . TGTGCCACCCAAAGGACAGGGAACACTGAAGCTTTCTTT CATQRTGNTEAFF
TRBJ2-7 TRBD1 TRBV25-1 . TGTGCCAGCAGTGTACAGGGGTACGAGCAGTACTTC CASSVQGYEQYF
TRBJ1-1 TRBD1 TRBV7-9 . TGTGCCAGCAGACCAACAGGGGGCCACACTGAAGCTTTCTTT CASRPTGGHTEAFF
TRBJ1-5 . TRBV28 . TGTGTCAGCAGTTCTAATCAGCCCCAGCATTTT CVSSSNQPQHF
TRBJ2-1 . TRBV28 . TGTGCCAGCAGTTTAGAAACGGGATCTTTCTACAATGAGCAGTTCTTC CASSLETGSFYNEQFF
TRBJ2-3 TRBD2 TRBV9 . TGTGCCAGCAGCACCGACCGACTAGCGGGCACAGATACGCAGTATTTT CASSTDRLAGTDTQYF
TRBJ2-7 TRBD1 TRBV5-1 . TGCGCCAGCAGCAATGGACAGGGGGCGACTAGTGCCCTCTACGAGCAGTACTTC CASSNGQGATSALYEQYF
TRBJ2-1 . TRBV24-1 . TGTGCCACCAGTGATGACAAAAGGCGTGAGCAGTTCTTC CATSDDKRREQFF
TRBJ1-4 . TRBV7-8 . TGTGCCAGCAGCCTGCCACAGGGCGATCGTGAAAAACTGTTTTTT CASSLPQGDREKLFF
TRBJ2-2 TRBD1 TRBV19 . TGTGCCACCTCCCGGGACAGGGAGACCGGGGAGCTGTTTTTT CATSRDRETGELFF
TRBJ1-2 . TRBV30 . TGTGCCTGGAGTACGGACAGAACTAACTATGGCTACACCTTC CAWSTDRTNYGYTF